Following are 2 T cell receptor beta chains from one sample sequenced in a study of blood T cell repertoires in COVID-19. This table comes from immunoSEQ multiplex PCR, and its TCRdb copy is limited to in-frame clones, with some not included. The sample has 250,000 to 350,000 clones, approximately 85% seen once. Sequenced input: PBMCs or T cells enriched from blood (not recorded which). The receptors come from a woman aged 25 to 39 who had recovered from COVID-19.

This clone was recorded a few times. This chain joins TRBV5-1 and TRBJ2-2, with a possible D match to TRBD1 (6 bases). Trimming shortened V by 4 bases and J by 5 bases, and 18 bases separated the two germline ends. CDR1 is SGHRS, CDR2 YFSETQ, per germline. This CDR3 has 16 amino acids. The CDR3 here is CASSPRTAPGTGELFF. CDR3 DNA sequence: TGCGCCAGCAGCCCCCGGACAGCTCCCGGGACCGGGGAGCTGTTTTTT. Supplemented by reference TRBV5-1 and TRBJ2-2, the full variable domain reads KAGVTQTPRYLIKTRGQQVTLSCSPISGHRSVSWYQQTPGQGLQFLFEYFSETQRNKGNFPGRFSGRQFSNSRSEMNVSTLELGDSALYLCASSPRTAPGTGELFFGEGSRLTVL.

In this sample, this clone turned up once. The chain links TRBV29-1 to TRBJ2-1; 9 bases are a match to TRBD1. Losses at the gene ends were 7 bases for V and 15 bases for J; bases not matched to a gene: 13. Germline V gene data show CDR1 as SQVTM and CDR2 as ANQGSEA. The CDR3 has 12 amino acids. The CDR3 DNA sequence: TGCAGCGCTCAAAGGACAGGGGAGTTCGGGTTCTTC. Amino acid sequence: CSAQRTGEFGFF.